A selection of T cell receptor beta chains follows, all from one sample in a study of shared clonotypes between healthy human individuals. The repertoire was sequenced with immunoSEQ multiplex PCR; TCRdb's copy has only in-frame clones and lacks some. The repertoire consists of around 720,000 clones, with roughly 72% occurring once and the leading ten covering roughly 2%. Source material: memory CD4+ T cells sorted from blood. These receptors were collected from a woman in her twenties or thirties in good health. Both conserved end residues are part of each CDR3. A D gene is named only where the DNA matches it firmly. Rows may omit the clone size; those that give it use once, few, many or a size class.

-	TRBV6-5	-	TRBJ2-2	CASRPSHGELFF	TGTGCCAGCAGACCCTCGCACGGGGAGCTGTTTTTT
few	TRBV28	-	TRBJ1-5	CASSLAGRSNQPQHF	TGTGCCAGCAGTTTGGCAGGGAGGAGCAATCAGCCCCAGCATTTT
-	TRBV27	-	TRBJ2-5	CASRPDSRKSQETQYF	TGTGCCAGCAGACCAGACAGCCGTAAGAGCCAAGAGACCCAGTACTTC
few	TRBV7-8	-	TRBJ1-1	CASSFSGMNTEAFF	TGTGCCAGCAGCTTTTCAGGAATGAACACTGAAGCTTTCTTT
-	TRBV28	TRBD1	TRBJ2-6	CASTFRQGSSGANVLTF	TGTGCCAGCACCTTTCGACAGGGTTCCTCTGGGGCCAACGTCCTGACTTTC
-	TRBV5-1	-	TRBJ1-4	CASSLDGGSRYEKLFF	TGCGCCAGCAGCTTGGACGGCGGGTCGAGGTATGAAAAACTGTTTTTT
once	TRBV28	-	TRBJ2-7	CASSWGAPRGHEQYF	TGTGCCAGCAGTTGGGGAGCGCCGCGGGGACACGAGCAGTACTTC
-	TRBV5-1	-	TRBJ1-1	CASSIQGNEAFF	TGCGCCAGCAGCATTCAGGGAAATGAAGCTTTCTTT
-	TRBV2	-	TRBJ1-2	CASSELTYNYGYTF	TGTGCCAGCAGTGAATTAACCTATAACTATGGCTACACCTTC
-	TRBV18	-	TRBJ2-3	CASSRGGPTTDTQYF	TGTGCCAGCTCCCGCGGAGGCCCTACGACAGATACGCAGTATTTT
once	TRBV19	TRBD1	TRBJ1-5	CASSTHRDRSQPQHF	TGTGCCAGTAGTACTCACCGGGACAGATCACAGCCCCAGCATTTT
-	TRBV19	-	TRBJ1-4	CASSVGTTNEKLFF	TGTGCCAGTAGTGTCGGAACAACTAATGAAAAACTGTTTTTT
-	TRBV19	-	TRBJ2-3	CASSMGEGQRTDTQYF	TGTGCCAGTAGTATGGGGGAGGGACAGAGAACAGATACGCAGTATTTT
-	TRBV5-6	-	TRBJ1-5	CARQGSSQSNQPQHF	TGTGCCAGGCAGGGGAGTTCGCAAAGCAATCAGCCCCAGCATTTT
few	TRBV28	TRBD2	TRBJ2-7	CASSSGLAGGWGSYEQYF	TGTGCCAGCAGTTCGGGACTAGCGGGAGGGTGGGGCTCCTACGAGCAGTACTTC
few	TRBV2	-	TRBJ1-1	CASMQENTEAFF	TGTGCCAGCATGCAGGAGAACACTGAAGCTTTCTTT
-	TRBV5-4	TRBD1	TRBJ1-2	CASSPGQGGTNYGYTF	TGTGCCAGCAGCCCCGGACAGGGAGGGACTAACTATGGCTACACCTTC
few	TRBV10-3	-	TRBJ1-5	CAISESKDQPQHF	TGTGCCATCAGTGAGTCGAAGGACCAGCCCCAGCATTTT
-	TRBV11-2	-	TRBJ1-5	CASSLQRDQPQHF	TGTGCCAGCAGCTTGCAGCGGGATCAGCCCCAGCATTTT
-	TRBV28	TRBD1	TRBJ2-1	CASSLTTGNANEQFF	TGTGCCAGCAGTCTTACGACAGGGAATGCCAATGAGCAGTTCTTC
-	TRBV4-2	-	TRBJ2-5	CASSQALIQGRGSQETQYF	TGTGCCAGCAGCCAAGCACTTATTCAGGGGCGGGGCTCCCAAGAGACCCAGTACTTC
-	TRBV19	-	TRBJ2-3	CASSSLGPISTDTQYF	TGTGCCAGTAGTTCCTTGGGCCCTATCAGTACAGATACGCAGTATTTT
-	TRBV7-3	-	TRBJ2-2	CASSFAALENTGELFF	TGTGCCAGCAGCTTTGCTGCTCTTGAGAACACCGGGGAGCTGTTTTTT
few	TRBV7-9	TRBD1	TRBJ2-7	CASSPRQGRPHEQYF	TGTGCCAGCAGCCCACGACAGGGTCGTCCGCACGAGCAGTACTTC
many	TRBV7-8	TRBD1	TRBJ1-5	CASSLDGQGGHQPQHF	TGTGCCAGCAGCTTAGATGGGCAGGGGGGCCATCAGCCCCAGCATTTT
-	TRBV15	-	TRBJ1-4	CATSRDFGGNEKLFF	TGTGCCACCAGCAGAGATTTCGGGGGAAATGAAAAACTGTTTTTT
-	TRBV19	TRBD1	TRBJ2-7	CASSTGTGVYEQYF	TGTGCCAGTAGTACTGGGACAGGAGTCTACGAGCAGTACTTC
-	TRBV27	-	TRBJ2-1	CASSLNYGLAGEQFF	TGTGCCAGCAGTTTGAATTACGGGCTAGCTGGGGAGCAGTTCTTC
-	TRBV15	-	TRBJ1-3	CATMDAANSGNTIYF	TGTGCCACCATGGACGCAGCAAACTCTGGAAACACCATATATTTT
-	TRBV11-2	-	TRBJ2-1	CASSPRGGSSYNEQFF	TGTGCCAGCAGCCCCCGGGGCGGCAGCTCCTACAATGAGCAGTTCTTC
few	TRBV6-6	-	TRBJ1-1	CASSYGDVKGYTEAFF	TGTGCCAGCAGTTACGGGGACGTGAAGGGGTATACTGAAGCTTTCTTT
-	TRBV11-2	-	TRBJ2-5	CASSPHRETQYF	TGTGCCAGCAGCCCTCACCGAGAGACCCAGTACTTC
few	TRBV27	-	TRBJ1-1	CASSSTGNTEAFF	TGTGCCAGCAGTTCAACGGGGAACACTGAAGCTTTCTTT
-	TRBV29-1	-	TRBJ2-6	CSVDSSGANVLTF	TGCAGCGTAGACAGCTCTGGGGCCAACGTCCTGACTTTC
few	TRBV27	-	TRBJ2-3	CASFIDREERDTQYF	TGTGCCAGCTTTATCGACAGGGAGGAAAGAGATACGCAGTATTTT
-	TRBV18	-	TRBJ1-2	CASSPLDRPYYGYTF	TGTGCCAGCTCACCCCTCGACAGGCCCTACTATGGCTACACCTTC
-	TRBV30	TRBD2	TRBJ2-7	CAWGGEPYEQYF	TGTGCCTGGGGGGGGGAACCCTACGAGCAGTACTTC
once	TRBV19	TRBD1	TRBJ2-7	CASSVIPGQGGYEQYF	TGTGCCAGTAGTGTGATACCGGGACAGGGGGGCTACGAGCAGTACTTC
few	TRBV28	-	TRBJ1-3	CASSQRRENSGNTIYF	TGTGCCAGCAGCCAAAGACGGGAAAACTCTGGAAACACCATATATTTT
-	TRBV29-1	-	TRBJ1-3	CSVLGREGEFGNTIYF	TGCAGCGTTCTCGGCAGGGAGGGGGAATTTGGAAACACCATATATTTT
-	TRBV9	TRBD2	TRBJ2-7	CASSETSGSFHEQYF	TGTGCCAGCAGCGAGACTAGCGGGAGCTTCCACGAGCAGTACTTC
-	TRBV28	TRBD1	TRBJ1-5	CASSLRTGGFQPQHF	TGTGCCAGCAGTCTCAGGACAGGGGGCTTTCAGCCCCAGCATTTT
-	TRBV19	TRBD1	TRBJ1-5	CASSIVPGQGTQPQHF	TGTGCCAGTAGTATCGTCCCGGGACAGGGTACTCAGCCCCAGCATTTT
-	TRBV5-4	TRBD1	TRBJ2-2	CASSMPLGQGAGELFF	TGTGCCAGCAGCATGCCTTTGGGACAGGGTGCCGGGGAGCTGTTTTTT
-	TRBV7-9	-	TRBJ2-1	CASSLESLGASNEQFF	TGTGCCAGCAGCTTAGAGTCCCTCGGGGCTTCCAATGAGCAGTTCTTC
few	TRBV5-1	TRBD2	TRBJ2-1	CASSFGLAGDNEQFF	TGCGCCAGCAGCTTTGGTCTAGCGGGAGACAATGAGCAGTTCTTC
-	TRBV11-2	TRBD2	TRBJ2-5	CASSRAGGVETQYF	TGTGCCAGCAGCAGAGCGGGAGGGGTAGAGACCCAGTACTTC
-	TRBV5-1	TRBD2	TRBJ2-3	CASSRASGRSTDTQYF	TGCGCCAGCAGTCGGGCTAGCGGGAGGAGCACAGATACGCAGTATTTT
-	TRBV12-5	TRBD2	TRBJ2-2	CASGLVAGANTGELFF	TGTGCTAGTGGTTTGGTAGCGGGAGCGAACACCGGGGAGCTGTTTTTT
-	TRBV19	-	TRBJ2-1	CASSIGWADEQFF	TGTGCCAGTAGTATAGGATGGGCAGATGAGCAGTTCTTC
-	TRBV7-9	-	TRBJ2-7	CASSSARDTYEQYF	TGTGCCAGCAGCTCGGCCCGGGACACATACGAGCAGTACTTC
few	TRBV5-5	-	TRBJ1-2	CASSQPGAGQYGYTF	TGTGCCAGCAGCCAGCCAGGAGCAGGGCAATATGGCTACACCTTC
-	TRBV11-1	-	TRBJ2-7	CASSQNSGPQYEQYF	TGTGCCAGCAGCCAAAACTCGGGGCCCCAGTACGAGCAGTACTTC
-	TRBV11-2	TRBD1	TRBJ1-2	CASSQPGTGYGYTF	TGTGCCAGCAGCCAGCCCGGGACAGGTTATGGCTACACCTTC